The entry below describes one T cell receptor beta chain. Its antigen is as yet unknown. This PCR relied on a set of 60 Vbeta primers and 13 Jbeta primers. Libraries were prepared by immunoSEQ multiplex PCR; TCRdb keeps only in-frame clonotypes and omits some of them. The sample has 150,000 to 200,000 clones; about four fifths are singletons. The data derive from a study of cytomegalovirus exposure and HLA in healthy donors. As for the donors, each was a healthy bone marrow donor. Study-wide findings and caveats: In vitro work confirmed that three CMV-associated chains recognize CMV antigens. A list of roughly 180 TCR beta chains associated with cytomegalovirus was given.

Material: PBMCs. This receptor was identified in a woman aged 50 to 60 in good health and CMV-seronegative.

CDR3 nucleotides: TGTGCCAGCAGCTCGGGGGGGTGGCGTAGGATGAACACTGAAGCTTTCTTT. Translating it yields CASSSGGWRRMNTEAFF. The chain is built from TRBV5-4 and TRBJ1-1, with D possibly matching TRBD1 (5 bases). CDR1 SGHNT and CDR2 YYREEE come from the germline V gene (reference sequence). The CDR3 has 17 residues. The V and J ends lost 3 bases and 0 bases respectively, with 18 bases between them.